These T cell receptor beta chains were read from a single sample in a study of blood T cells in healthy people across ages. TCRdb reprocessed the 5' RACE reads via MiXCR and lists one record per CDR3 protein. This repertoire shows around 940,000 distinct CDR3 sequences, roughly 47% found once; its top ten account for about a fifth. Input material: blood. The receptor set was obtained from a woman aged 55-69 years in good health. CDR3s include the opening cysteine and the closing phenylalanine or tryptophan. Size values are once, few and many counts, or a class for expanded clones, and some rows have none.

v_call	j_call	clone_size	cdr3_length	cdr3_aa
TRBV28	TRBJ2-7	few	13	CASSAADIYEQYF
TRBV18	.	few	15	CASSPTTGSLYEQYF
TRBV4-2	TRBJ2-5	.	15	CASSQGREAQETQYF
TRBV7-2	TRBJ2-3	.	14	CASSPRTSADTQYF
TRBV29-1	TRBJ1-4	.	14	CSVDPVGTNEKLFF
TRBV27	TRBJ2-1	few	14	CASSYLGLAGEQFF
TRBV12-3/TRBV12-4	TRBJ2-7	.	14	CASTLRGQGYEQYF
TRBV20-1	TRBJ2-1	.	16	CSAPNPSGVDFETQFF
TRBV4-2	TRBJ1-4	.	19	CASSQGIATSLTTNGKLFF
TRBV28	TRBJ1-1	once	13	CAGSPTGSTEAFF
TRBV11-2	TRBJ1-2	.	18	CASRRGTGGAGKYYGYTF
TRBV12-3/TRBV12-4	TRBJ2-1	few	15	CASSQTGGFGNEQFF
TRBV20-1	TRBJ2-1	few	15	CSAASLAPRYNEQFF
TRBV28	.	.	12	CASKDGFYEQYF
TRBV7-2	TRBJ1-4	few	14	CASSRPGNNEKLFF
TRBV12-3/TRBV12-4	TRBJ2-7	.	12	CASTSGRDEQYF
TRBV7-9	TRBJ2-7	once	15	CASSPPGGASYEQYF
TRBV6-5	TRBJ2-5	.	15	CASRPNRGFTYEQYF
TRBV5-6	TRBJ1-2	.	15	CASSAGRQELGGYTF
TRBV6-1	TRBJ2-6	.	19	CASSRRGQGLSTGANVLTF
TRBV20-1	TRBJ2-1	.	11	CSAMGRGVQFF
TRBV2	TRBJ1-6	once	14	CASSAYAPNSPLHF
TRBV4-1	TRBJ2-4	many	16	CASSPSFYRQGNIQYF
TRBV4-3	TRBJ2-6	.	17	CASSQTGGYSGANVLTF
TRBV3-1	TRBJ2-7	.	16	CASRQTSGPSDDEQYF
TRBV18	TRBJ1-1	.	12	CASSRGVTEAFF
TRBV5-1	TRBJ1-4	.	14	CASSPDSFNEKLFF
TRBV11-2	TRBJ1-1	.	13	CASREQGITEAFF
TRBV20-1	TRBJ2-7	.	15	CSARRLAGVTYEQYF
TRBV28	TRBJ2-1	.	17	CASSSPGLAGGGNGQFF
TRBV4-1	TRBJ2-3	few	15	CASSPIAGVPDTQYF
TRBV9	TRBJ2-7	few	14	CASSAQISSYEQYF
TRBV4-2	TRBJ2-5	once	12	CASSQDRQKQYF
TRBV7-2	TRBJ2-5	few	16	CASSSSLAGGRETQYF
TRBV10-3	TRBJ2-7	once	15	CAISESQGFSYEQYF
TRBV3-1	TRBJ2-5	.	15	CASSQDPRAGETQYF
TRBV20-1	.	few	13	CSVQDSGNYEQYF
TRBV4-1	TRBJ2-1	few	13	CASSQRSGNEQFF
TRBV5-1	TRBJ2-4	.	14	CASSLWGTGNIQYF
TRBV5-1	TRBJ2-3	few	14	CASRARERGDTQYF
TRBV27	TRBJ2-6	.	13	CASGTGGANVLTF
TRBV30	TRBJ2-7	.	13	CACIAGGLYEQYF
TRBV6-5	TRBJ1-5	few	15	CASSYSRQGNQPQHF
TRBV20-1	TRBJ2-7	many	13	CSGRTGMGYEQYF
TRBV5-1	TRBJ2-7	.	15	CASSRESGHTYEQYF
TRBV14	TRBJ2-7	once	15	CASSQRAGSHYEQYF
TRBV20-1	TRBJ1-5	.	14	CSARETVNSWPQHF
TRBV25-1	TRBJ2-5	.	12	CASRHGAYEQHF
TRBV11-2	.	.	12	CASSLVQDEQYF
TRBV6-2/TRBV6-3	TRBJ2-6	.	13	CASSDPWANVLTF
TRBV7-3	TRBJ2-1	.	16	CASSPHPSGSYNEQFF
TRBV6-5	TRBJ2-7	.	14	CASTEPGPRSEQYF
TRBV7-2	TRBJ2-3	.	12	CASSSGRGYAYF
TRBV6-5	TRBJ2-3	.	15	CASRRTSGITDTQYF
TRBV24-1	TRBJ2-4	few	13	CATSDVGTHIQYF